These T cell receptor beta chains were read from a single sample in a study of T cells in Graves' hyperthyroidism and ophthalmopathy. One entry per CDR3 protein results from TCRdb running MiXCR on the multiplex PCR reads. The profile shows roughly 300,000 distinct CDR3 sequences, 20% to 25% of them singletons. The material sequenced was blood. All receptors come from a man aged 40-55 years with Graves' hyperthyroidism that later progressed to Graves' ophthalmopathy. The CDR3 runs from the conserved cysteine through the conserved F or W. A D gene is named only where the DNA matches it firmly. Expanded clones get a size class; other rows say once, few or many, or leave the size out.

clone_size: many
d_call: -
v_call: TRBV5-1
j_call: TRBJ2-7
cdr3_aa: CASSFETGYEQYF
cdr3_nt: TGCGCCAGCAGCTTTGAGACAGGCTACGAGCAGTACTTC

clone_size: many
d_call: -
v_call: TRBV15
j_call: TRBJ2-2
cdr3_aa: CATSQGWTGELFF
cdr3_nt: TGTGCCACCAGCCAAGGGTGGACCGGGGAGCTGTTTTTT

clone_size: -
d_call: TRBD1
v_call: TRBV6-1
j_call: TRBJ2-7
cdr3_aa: CASSGKTGGDYEQYF
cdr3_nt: TGTGCCAGCAGTGGAAAGACAGGGGGGGACTACGAGCAGTACTTC

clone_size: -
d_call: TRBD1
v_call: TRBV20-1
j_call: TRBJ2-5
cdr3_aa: CSARGGQGRYQETQYF
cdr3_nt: TGCAGTGCTAGAGGGGGACAGGGCCGTTACCAAGAGACCCAGTACTTC

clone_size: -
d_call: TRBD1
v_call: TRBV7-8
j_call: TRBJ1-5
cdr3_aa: CASSLLDRGNQPQHF
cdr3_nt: TGTGCCAGCAGCTTACTGGACAGGGGCAATCAGCCCCAGCATTTT

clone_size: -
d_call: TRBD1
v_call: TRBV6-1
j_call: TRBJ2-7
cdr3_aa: CASSEGQANYEQYF
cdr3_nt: TGTGCCAGCAGTGAGGGACAGGCTAACTACGAGCAGTACTTC

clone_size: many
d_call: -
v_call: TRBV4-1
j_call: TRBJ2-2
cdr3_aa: CASNTGRRGLNTGELFF
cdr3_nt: TGCGCCAGCAACACAGGTCGCAGGGGCCTAAACACCGGGGAGCTGTTTTTT

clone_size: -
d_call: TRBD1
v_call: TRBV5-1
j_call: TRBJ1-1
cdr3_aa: CASSPDREWLTEAFF
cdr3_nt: TGCGCCAGCAGCCCGGACAGGGAGTGGTTGACTGAAGCTTTCTTT

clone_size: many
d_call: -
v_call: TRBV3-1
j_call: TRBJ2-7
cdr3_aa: CASSLGKNYEQYF
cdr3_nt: TGTGCCAGCAGCCTGGGCAAAAATTACGAGCAGTACTTC

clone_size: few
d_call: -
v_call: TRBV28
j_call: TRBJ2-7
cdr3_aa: CASSLGGLYEQYF
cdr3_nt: TGTGCCAGCAGTTTAGGCGGACTATACGAGCAGTACTTC

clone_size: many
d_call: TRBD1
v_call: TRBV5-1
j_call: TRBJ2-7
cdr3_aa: CASSKTRQGAEEQYF
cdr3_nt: TGCGCCAGCTCGAAAACACGACAGGGGGCTGAGGAGCAGTACTTC

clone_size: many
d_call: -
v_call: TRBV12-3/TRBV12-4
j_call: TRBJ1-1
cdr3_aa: CASSHRETANTEAFF
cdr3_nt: TGTGCCAGCAGCCACAGAGAGACAGCGAACACTGAAGCTTTCTTT

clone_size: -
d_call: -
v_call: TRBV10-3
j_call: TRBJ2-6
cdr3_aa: CAIKSRDLYSGANVLTF
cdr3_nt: TGTGCCATCAAGTCCAGGGACCTTTACTCTGGGGCCAACGTCCTGACTTTC

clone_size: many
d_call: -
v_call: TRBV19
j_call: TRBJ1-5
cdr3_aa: CASSMIGTGASQPQHF
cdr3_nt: TGTGCCAGTAGTATGATAGGCACCGGAGCAAGTCAGCCCCAGCATTTT

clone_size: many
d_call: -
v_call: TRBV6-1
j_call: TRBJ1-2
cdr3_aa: CASSAQPNYGYTF
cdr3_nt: TGTGCCAGCAGTGCTCAGCCTAACTATGGCTACACCTTC

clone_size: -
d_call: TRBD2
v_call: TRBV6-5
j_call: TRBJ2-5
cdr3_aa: CASSYGLAGLETQYF
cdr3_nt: TGTGCCAGCAGTTATGGACTAGCGGGACTAGAGACCCAGTACTTC

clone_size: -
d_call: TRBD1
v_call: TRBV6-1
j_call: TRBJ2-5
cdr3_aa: CASSVGDRGLETQYF
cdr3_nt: TGTGCCAGCAGTGTGGGGGACAGGGGGCTAGAGACCCAGTACTTC

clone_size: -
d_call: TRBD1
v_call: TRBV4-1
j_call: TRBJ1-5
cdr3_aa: CASSRSGTDTNQPQHF
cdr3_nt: TGCGCCAGCAGCCGCTCCGGGACAGATACCAATCAGCCCCAGCATTTT

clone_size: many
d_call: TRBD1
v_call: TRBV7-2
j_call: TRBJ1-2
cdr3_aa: CASSLGQGVYGYTF
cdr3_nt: TGTGCCAGCAGCTTAGGACAGGGGGTCTATGGCTACACCTTC

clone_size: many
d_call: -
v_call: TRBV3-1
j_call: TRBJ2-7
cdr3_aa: CASSQGYYEQYF
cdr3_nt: TGTGCCAGCAGCCAAGGCTACTACGAGCAGTACTTC

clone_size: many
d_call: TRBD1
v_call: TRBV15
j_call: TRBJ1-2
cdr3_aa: CATSRDPQQGADGYTF
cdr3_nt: TGTGCCACCAGCCGGGATCCTCAGCAGGGGGCGGACGGCTACACCTTC

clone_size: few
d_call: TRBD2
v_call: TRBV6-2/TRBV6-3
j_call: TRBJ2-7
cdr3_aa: CATFTGTSVYEQYF
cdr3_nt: TGTGCCACCTTTACCGGGACTAGCGTCTACGAGCAGTACTTC

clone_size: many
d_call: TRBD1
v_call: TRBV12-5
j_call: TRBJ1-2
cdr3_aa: CAEGTGDPITYGYTF
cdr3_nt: TGTGCTGAGGGGACAGGGGATCCCATTACCTATGGCTACACCTTC

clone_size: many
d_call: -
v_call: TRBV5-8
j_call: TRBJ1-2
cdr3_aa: CASSLEPTEYYGYTF
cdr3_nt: TGTGCCAGCAGCTTGGAGCCTACGGAATACTATGGCTACACCTTC

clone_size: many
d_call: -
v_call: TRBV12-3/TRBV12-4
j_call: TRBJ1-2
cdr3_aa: CASRTRGSGGYTF
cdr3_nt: TGTGCCAGCAGGACCAGGGGAAGTGGAGGCTACACCTTC

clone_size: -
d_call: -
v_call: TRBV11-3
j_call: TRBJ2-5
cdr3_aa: CASSQGGNRETQYF
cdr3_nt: TGTGCCAGCAGCCAGGGGGGGAATAGAGAGACCCAGTACTTC

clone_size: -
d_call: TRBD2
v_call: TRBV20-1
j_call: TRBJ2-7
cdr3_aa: CSADPAGFSYEQYF
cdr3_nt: TGCAGTGCCGACCCAGCGGGGTTTTCCTACGAGCAGTACTTC

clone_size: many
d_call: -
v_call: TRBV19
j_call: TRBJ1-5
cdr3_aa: CASSRSRAQPQHF
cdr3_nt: TGTGCCAGTAGTAGGAGTCGTGCCCAGCCCCAGCATTTT

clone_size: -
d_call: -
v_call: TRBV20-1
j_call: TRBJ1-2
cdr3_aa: CSASVQGDYGYTF
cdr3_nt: TGCAGTGCTAGTGTACAGGGCGACTATGGCTACACCTTC

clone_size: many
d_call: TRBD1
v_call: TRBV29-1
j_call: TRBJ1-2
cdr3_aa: CSVATGVRYGYTF
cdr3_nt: TGCAGCGTCGCTACAGGGGTTCGCTATGGCTACACCTTC

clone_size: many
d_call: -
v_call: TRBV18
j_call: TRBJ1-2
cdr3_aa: CASSPRQAERINYGYTF
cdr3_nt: TGTGCCAGCTCACCGCGACAGGCGGAGCGTATTAACTATGGCTACACCTTC

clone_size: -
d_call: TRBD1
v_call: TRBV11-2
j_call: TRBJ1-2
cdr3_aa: CASSLIGGLRTNYGYTF
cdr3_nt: TGTGCCAGCAGCTTAATAGGGGGCCTCCGGACGAACTATGGCTACACCTTC

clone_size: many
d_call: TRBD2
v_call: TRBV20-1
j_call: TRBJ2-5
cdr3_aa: CSARGSGRETQYF
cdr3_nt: TGCAGTGCTAGAGGGAGCGGGAGAGAGACCCAGTACTTC

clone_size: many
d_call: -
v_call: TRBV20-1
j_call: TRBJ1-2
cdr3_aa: CSARTADSAYGYTF
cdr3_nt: TGCAGTGCAAGGACGGCAGATAGCGCTTATGGCTACACCTTC

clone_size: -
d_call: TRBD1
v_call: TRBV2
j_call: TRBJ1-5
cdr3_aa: CASSGKTGAINQPQHF
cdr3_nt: TGTGCCAGCAGTGGCAAGACAGGGGCAATCAATCAGCCCCAGCATTTT

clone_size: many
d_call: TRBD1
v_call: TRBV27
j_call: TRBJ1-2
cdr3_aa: CASSKDRDYGYTF
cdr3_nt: TGTGCCAGCAGCAAAGACAGGGACTATGGCTACACCTTC

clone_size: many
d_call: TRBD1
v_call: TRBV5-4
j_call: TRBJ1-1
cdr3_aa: CASSFRTGDEVFF
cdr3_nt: TGTGCCAGCAGCTTTCGAACAGGGGATGAGGTTTTCTTT

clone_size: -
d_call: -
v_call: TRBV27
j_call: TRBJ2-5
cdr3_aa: CASSLQPRETQYF
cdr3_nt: TGTGCCAGCAGTTTACAGCCGCGAGAGACCCAGTACTTC

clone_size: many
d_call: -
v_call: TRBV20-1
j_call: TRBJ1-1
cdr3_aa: CSARDGTEAFF
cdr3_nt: TGCAGTGCTAGGGATGGGACTGAAGCTTTCTTT

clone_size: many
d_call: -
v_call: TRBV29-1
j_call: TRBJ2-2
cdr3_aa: CSVGVALPSNTGELFF
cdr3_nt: TGCAGCGTTGGGGTCGCGCTCCCCTCGAACACCGGGGAGCTGTTTTTT

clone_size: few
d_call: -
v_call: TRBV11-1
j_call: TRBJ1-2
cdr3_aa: CASSLRGRYGYTF
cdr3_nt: TGTGCCAGCAGCTTACGGGGGCGTTATGGCTACACCTTC

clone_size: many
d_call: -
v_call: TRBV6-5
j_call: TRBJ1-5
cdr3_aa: CATSGTDSNQPQHF
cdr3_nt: TGTGCCACCTCCGGGACGGATAGCAATCAGCCCCAGCATTTT

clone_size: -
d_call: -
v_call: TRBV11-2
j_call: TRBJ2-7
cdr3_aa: CASSLGRGGHFAEQYF
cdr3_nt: TGTGCCAGCAGCTTAGGACGTGGGGGGCACTTCGCCGAGCAGTACTTC

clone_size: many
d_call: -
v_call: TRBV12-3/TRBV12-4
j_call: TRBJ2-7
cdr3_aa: CASSLAYVGRSSYEQYF
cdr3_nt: TGTGCCAGCAGTTTAGCGTACGTCGGCAGGAGCTCCTACGAGCAGTACTTC

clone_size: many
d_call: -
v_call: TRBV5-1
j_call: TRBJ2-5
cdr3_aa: CASSLVRPSRETQYF
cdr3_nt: TGCGCCAGCAGCTTGGTTCGGCCTAGTCGCGAGACCCAGTACTTC

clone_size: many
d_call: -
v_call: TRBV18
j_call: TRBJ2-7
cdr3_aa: CASSERGGEQYF
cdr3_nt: TGTGCCAGCTCGGAACGAGGGGGCGAGCAGTACTTC

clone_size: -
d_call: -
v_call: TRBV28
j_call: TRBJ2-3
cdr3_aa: CASRDGGTDTQYF
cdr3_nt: TGTGCCAGCCGCGACGGTGGCACAGATACGCAGTATTTT

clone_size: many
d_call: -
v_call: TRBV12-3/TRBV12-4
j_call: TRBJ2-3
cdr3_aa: CASTGAGSTDTQYF
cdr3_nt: TGTGCCAGCACAGGGGCGGGGAGCACAGATACGCAGTATTTT

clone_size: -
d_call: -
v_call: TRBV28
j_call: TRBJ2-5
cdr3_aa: CASSPAGGVETQYF
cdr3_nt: TGTGCCAGCAGCCCCGCCGGGGGCGTAGAGACCCAGTACTTC

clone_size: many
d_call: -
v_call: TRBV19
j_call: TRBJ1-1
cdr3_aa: CASTKRGGEDMNTEAFF
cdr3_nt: TGTGCCAGTACCAAACGGGGGGGCGAAGACATGAACACTGAAGCTTTCTTT

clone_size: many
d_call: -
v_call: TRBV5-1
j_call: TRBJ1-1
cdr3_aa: CASSTQGVATEAFF
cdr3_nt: TGCGCCAGCAGCACACAAGGGGTGGCCACTGAAGCTTTCTTT

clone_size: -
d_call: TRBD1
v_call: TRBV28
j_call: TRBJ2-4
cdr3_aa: CASSPWGTGGVNIQYF
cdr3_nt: TGTGCCAGCAGCCCCTGGGGGACAGGCGGGGTAAACATTCAGTACTTC

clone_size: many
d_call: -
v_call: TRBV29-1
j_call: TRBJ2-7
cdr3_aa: CSVVKGSAAYF
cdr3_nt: TGCAGCGTTGTTAAGGGGTCAGCGGCCTACTTC

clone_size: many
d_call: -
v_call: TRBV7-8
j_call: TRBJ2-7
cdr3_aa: CASSTGHTFSYEQYF
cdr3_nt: TGTGCCAGCAGCACCGGACATACCTTCTCCTACGAGCAGTACTTC

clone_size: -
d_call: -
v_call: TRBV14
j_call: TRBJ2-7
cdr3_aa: CASSPTGRGFGEQYF
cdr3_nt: TGTGCCAGCAGCCCTACGGGGCGGGGTTTCGGCGAGCAGTACTTC

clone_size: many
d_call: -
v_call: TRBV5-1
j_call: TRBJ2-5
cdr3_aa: CASSLGTNQETQYF
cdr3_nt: TGCGCCAGCAGCTTGGGTACTAACCAAGAGACCCAGTACTTC

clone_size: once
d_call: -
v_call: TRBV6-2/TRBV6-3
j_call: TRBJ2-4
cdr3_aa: CASSSDSLGQYF
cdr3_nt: TGTGCCAGCAGCTCCGACAGTCTGGGTCAGTACTTC

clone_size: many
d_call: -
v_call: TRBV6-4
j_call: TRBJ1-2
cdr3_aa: CASSPGGGAWTFNYGYTF
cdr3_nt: TGTGCCAGCAGTCCCGGCGGGGGCGCATGGACCTTTAACTATGGCTACACCTTC

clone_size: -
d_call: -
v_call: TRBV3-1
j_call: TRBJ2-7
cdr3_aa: CASSQEWHEQYF
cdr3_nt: TGTGCCAGCAGCCAAGAATGGCACGAGCAGTACTTC